This T cell receptor beta chain was sequenced during a study of PD-1 blockade in classical Hodgkin lymphoma. Stated time point: newly diagnosed, previously untreated cHL patient sample. Starting with thawed PBMCs, CD4+ T cells were purified by magnetic negative selection. Concerning this clone itself: Its antigen is still unknown. One end of the junction fails to match germline, which may point to a read error.

Study conclusions and caveats: Repertoires differed for reasons still undefined, possibly disease activity or prior therapy.

Using immunoSEQ multiplex PCR, the repertoire was profiled, and TCRdb retains in-frame clones only, with some absent. The sample has roughly 30,000 clones, around 89% seen once. CDR1 and CDR2 from the germline V gene are KGHSH and LQKENI. The CDR3 sequence is 13 residues long. The source of this sequence is a human donor with classical Hodgkin lymphoma. The sample comprised CD4+ T cells from blood. V usage is TRBV18 and J usage is TRBJ2-5; D not resolved. The CDR3 loop is CASSPDIQGTQYF. CDR3 bases: TGTGCCAGCTCACCAGACATCCAAGGGACCCAGTACTTC. The complete variable domain, with remaining parts taken from reference TRBV18 and TRBJ2-5, reads NAGVMQNPRHLVRRRGQEARLRCSPMKGHSHVYWYRQLPEEGLKFMVYLQKENIIDESGMPKERFSAEFPKEGPSILRIQQVVRGDSAAYFCASSPDIQGTQYFGPGTRLLVL.